The 9 T cell receptor beta chains below were found in one sample sequenced in a study of T cell repertoires in cytomegalovirus infection. MiXCR, applied by TCRdb to the reads, yields one record per CDR3 protein. The table includes 85,000 to 120,000 distinct CDR3 sequences, more than 15% detected once. Sequencing was carried out using PBMCs. These receptors were taken from a human donor in good health (CMV status not recorded). Some clones in this sample may be carry-over from other donors' samples.

The table lists this clonotype with a few counts. The chain joins TRBV11-2 to TRBJ1-6; no clear D. This CDR3 contains 13 residues. Germline V gene lookup returns CDR1 SGHAT and CDR2 FQNNGV. Trimming took 0 bases from V and 8 from J, leaving 5 bases between them. CDR3 coding DNA: TGTGCCAGCAGCTTAGATGCCCATTCACCCCTCCACTTT. Amino acid sequence: CASSLDAHSPLHF.

The chain joins TRBV10-2 to TRBJ2-1, with TRBD1 as a possible D gene (6 bases). Germline V gene sequence: CDR1 WSHSY, CDR2 SAAADI. The length of the CDR3 is 17 residues. Trimming shortened V by 3 bases and J by 3 bases, and 18 bases separated the two germline ends. Written as DNA, the CDR3 is TGCGCCAGCAGTGATAGGGGGATTCTGATTGTCTACAATGAGCAGTTCTTC. This sequence encodes CASSDRGILIVYNEQFF.

In this sample, this clonotype turned up a few times. The chain combines TRBV27 with TRBJ1-6; maybe TRBD1 (6 bases). The CDR3 extends over 17 amino acids. V was shortened by 5 bases and J by 5 bases, with 19 bases between the two germline ends. Germline-derived CDR1 and CDR2 are MNHEY and SMNVEV (reference sequence). In DNA form, the CDR3 reads TGTGCCAGCAGTACGCGGACAGTTGCGGCCAATAATTCACCCCTCCACTTT. It yields the protein CASSTRTVAANNSPLHF.

A few counts support this clonotype. A read error may account for a junction end that differs from germline. This chain links TRBV11-2 with TRBJ2-7; 8 nucleotides align to TRBD1. Germline V CDR1 and CDR2: SGHAT, FQNNGV. The CDR3 is made up of 14 amino acids. The CDR3 DNA sequence: TGTGCCAGCAGCATAGACAGGGGCTATTACGAGCAGTACTTC. Amino acids: CASSIDRGYYEQYF.

This clonotype was detected ten times or more. The J gene is TRBJ1-3, the V gene TRBV12-3 or TRBV12-4; D not certain. The V end was cut by 6 bases, the J end by 0 bases, with 9 bases between. The CDR3 runs to 14 residues. This CDR3 reads CASSSGGSGNTIYF. Here the CDR3 DNA reads TGTGCCAGCAGCTCCGGAGGCTCTGGAAACACCATATATTTT.

The chain combines TRBV28 with TRBJ2-3, with 9 positions matching TRBD2. V dropped 5 bases and J dropped 4; count of bases not matched to a gene: 10. Germline loops: CDR1 MDHEN, CDR2 SYDVKM. The CDR3 is 16 amino acids. The CDR3 DNA follows: TGTGCCAGCAGTCCGGCCCTAGCGGGGTCTGCAGATACGCAGTATTTT. It is translated as CASSPALAGSADTQYF.

V gene TRBV28 combines with J gene TRBJ2-2; D perhaps matches TRBD1 (6 bases). Germline assignment: CDR1 MDHEN and CDR2 SYDVKM. The CDR3 contains 14 residues. The V and J ends lost 3 bases and 5 bases respectively, with 10 bases between them. CDR3 in DNA: TGTGCCAGCAGTTTTACAGGGTGGACCGGGGAGCTGTTTTTT. Translating it yields CASSFTGWTGELFF.

This clonotype was detected once. The chain is built from TRBV6-6 and TRBJ1-2; unclear D gene. CDR1 and CDR2 from the germline V gene are MNHNY and SVGAGI (reference sequence). This CDR3 is 13 amino acids long. V was clipped by 0 bases and J by 4 bases, with 6 bases between them. CDR3 amino acids: CASSYSRGYGYTF. CDR3 nucleotides: TGTGCCAGCAGTTACTCCCGGGGCTATGGCTACACCTTC.

This clonotype was counted between two and nine times. Written as DNA, the CDR3 is TGTGCCAGCAGCTTGTCAGGGTTAGAGACCCAGTACTTC. Translating gives CASSLSGLETQYF. The rearrangement uses TRBV5-5 and TRBJ2-5; D is perhaps TRBD1 (5 bases). Per germline, CDR1 SGHKS and CDR2 YYEKEE (reference sequence). Trimming left V 1 base short and J 4 bases short, with 8 bases between. The CDR3 loop spans 13 amino acids.